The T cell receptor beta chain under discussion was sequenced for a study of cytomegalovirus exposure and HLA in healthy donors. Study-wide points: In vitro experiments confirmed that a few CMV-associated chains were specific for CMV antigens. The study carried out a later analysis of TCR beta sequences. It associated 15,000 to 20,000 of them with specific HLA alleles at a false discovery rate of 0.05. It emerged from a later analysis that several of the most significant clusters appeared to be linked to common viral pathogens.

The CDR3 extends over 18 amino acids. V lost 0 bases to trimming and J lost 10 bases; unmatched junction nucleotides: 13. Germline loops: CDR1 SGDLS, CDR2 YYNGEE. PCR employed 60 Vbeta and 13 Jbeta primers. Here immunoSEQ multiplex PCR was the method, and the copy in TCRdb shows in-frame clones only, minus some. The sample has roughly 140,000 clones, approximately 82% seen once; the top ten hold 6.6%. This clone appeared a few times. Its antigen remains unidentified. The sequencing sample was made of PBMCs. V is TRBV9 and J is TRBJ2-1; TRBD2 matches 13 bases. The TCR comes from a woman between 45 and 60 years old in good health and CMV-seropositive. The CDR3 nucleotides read TGTGCCAGCAGCGTAGCCGCAGGACTAGCGGGGGACCTCCACGAGCAGTTCTTC. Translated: CASSVAAGLAGDLHEQFF.